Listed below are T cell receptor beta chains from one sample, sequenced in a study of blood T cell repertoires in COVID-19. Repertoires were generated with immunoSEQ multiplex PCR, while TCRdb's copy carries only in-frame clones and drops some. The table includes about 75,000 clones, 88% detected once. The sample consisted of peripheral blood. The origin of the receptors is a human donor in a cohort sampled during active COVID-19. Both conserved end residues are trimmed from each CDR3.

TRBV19,ASSISSLAGVSDTQY
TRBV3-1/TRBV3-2,ASSQEGQLYNSPLH
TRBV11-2,ASSADGGLAHEQY
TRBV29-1,SVVLGGLRETQY
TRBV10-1,ASSPGGIAKNIQY
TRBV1,TSSQALAGDFHEQY
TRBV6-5,ASSRDRAGEAF
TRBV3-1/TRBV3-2,ASGQPTGLAGENNEQF
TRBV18,ASSPRRDSHEQY
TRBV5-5,ASIPGTGNTIY
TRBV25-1,ASSLFTDTQY
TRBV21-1,ASRWTLWMNTEAF
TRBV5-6,ASSLAGTGRAGGYEQY
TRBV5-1,ASRIAGSADTQY
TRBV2,ASSDNTDTQY
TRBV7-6,ASSLGGVLSGNTIY
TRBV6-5,ASSFGTQYRNTEAF
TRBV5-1,ASSLAGAPGDTQY
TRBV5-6,ASSHQQRGGDTQY
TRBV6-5,PSSRRGGPQETQY
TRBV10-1,ASRPRRVGLF
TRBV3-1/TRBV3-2,ASSQGGLGLDGDEQF
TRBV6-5,ASSPDRFSGNTIY
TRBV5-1,ASSLPAGVADTQY
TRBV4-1,ASSQASGSSYNEQF
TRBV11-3,ASSLFPGTEAF
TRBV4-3,ASSPNRGSGYGYT
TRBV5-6,ASSRRGGNTDTQY
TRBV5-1,ASSFEAGETGELF
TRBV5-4,ASSGGTSVETQY
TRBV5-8,ASSSYRGSNEKLF
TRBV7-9,AKQGASQNSPLH
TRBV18,ASSPRGGAKNTEAF
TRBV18,ASSPPSRNTEAF
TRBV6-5,ASRIQTGELF
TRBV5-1,ASSLSQAPTETQY